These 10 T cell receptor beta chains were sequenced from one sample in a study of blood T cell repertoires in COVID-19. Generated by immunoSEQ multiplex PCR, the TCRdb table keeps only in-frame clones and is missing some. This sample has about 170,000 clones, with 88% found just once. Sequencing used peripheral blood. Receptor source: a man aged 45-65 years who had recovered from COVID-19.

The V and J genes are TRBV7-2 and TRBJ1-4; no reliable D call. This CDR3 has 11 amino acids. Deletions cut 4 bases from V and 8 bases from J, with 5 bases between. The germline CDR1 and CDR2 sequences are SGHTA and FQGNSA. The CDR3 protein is CASSSGEKLFF. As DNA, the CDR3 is TGTGCCAGCAGCTCGGGGGAAAAACTGTTTTTT.

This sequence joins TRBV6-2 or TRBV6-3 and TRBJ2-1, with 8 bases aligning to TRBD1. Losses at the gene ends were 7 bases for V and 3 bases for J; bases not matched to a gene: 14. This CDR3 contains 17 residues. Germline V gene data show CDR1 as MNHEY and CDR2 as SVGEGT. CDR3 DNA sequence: TGTGCCAGCACCCCGGGGTTCAGGGGGCTGGTCTACAATGAGCAGTTCTTC. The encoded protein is CASTPGFRGLVYNEQFF.

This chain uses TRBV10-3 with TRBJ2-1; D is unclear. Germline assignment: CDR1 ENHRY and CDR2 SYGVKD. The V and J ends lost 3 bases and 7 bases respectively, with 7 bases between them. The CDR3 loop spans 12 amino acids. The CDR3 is CAISDSRNEQFF. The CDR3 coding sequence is TGTGCCATCAGTGATTCCAGGAATGAGCAGTTCTTC.

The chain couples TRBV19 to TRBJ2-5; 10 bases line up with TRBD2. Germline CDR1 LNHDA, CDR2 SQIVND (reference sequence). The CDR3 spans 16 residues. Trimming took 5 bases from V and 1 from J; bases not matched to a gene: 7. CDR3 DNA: TGTGCCAGTAGTCCCTCACTAGCGGGGTTCCAAGAGACCCAGTACTTC. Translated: CASSPSLAGFQETQYF.

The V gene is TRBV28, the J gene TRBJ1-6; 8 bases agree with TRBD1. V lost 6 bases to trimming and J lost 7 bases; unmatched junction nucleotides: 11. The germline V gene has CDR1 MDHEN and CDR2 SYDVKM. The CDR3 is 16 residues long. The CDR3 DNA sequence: TGTGCCAGCAGGCCGCCAGGGGGCGCGGGGAATTCACCCCTCCACTTT. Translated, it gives CASRPPGGAGNSPLHF.

CDR3 loop: CASSGRQGAGAFF. The CDR3 DNA follows: TGTGCCAGCAGCGGCCGGCAGGGGGCAGGAGCTTTCTTT. The chain is built from TRBV6-5 and TRBJ1-1; 8 nucleotides line up with TRBD1. Germline CDR1 reads MNHEY; CDR2 reads SVGAGI. This CDR3 has 13 amino acids. The junction had 10 bases not matched to a gene; V was cut back by 6 bases and J by 10 bases.

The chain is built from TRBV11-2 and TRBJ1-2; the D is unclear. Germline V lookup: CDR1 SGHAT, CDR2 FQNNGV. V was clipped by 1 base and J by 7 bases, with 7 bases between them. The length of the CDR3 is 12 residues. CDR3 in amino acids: CASSLVRGGYTF. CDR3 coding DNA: TGTGCCAGCAGCTTAGTTCGAGGTGGCTACACCTTC.

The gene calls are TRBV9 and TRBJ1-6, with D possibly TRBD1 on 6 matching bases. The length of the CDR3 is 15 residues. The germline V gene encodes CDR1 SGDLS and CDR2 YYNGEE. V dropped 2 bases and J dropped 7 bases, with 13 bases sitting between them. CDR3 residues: CASSVLVGGNSPLHF. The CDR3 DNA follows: TGTGCCAGCAGCGTCCTCGTTGGGGGCAATTCACCCCTCCACTTT.

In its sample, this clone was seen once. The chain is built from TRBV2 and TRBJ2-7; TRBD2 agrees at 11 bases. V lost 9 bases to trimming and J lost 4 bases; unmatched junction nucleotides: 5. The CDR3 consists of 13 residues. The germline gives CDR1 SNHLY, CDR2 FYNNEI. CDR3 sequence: CASSGTSGYEQYF. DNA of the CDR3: TGTGCCAGTTCCGGGACTAGCGGTTACGAGCAGTACTTC. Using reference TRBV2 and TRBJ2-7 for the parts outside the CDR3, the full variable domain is EPEVTQTPSHQVTQMGQEVILRCVPISNHLYFYWYRQILGQKVEFLVSFYNNEISEKSEIFDDQFSVERPDGSNFTLKIRSTKLEDSAMYFCASSGTSGYEQYFGPGTRLTVT.

Written as DNA, the CDR3 is TGTGCCAGCAGTGGACTAGCGGGAGATACGCAGTATTTT. Its translation: CASSGLAGDTQYF. The J gene is TRBJ2-3, the V gene TRBV2, with 10 nucleotides matching TRBD2. The CDR3 spans 13 residues. Germline assignment: CDR1 SNHLY and CDR2 FYNNEI. The V and J ends lost 4 bases and 5 bases, in that order; junction bases with no gene match: 0.